This T cell receptor beta chain was identified in a study of identical twins (dated by TCRdb to between 2015 and 2016). Regarding the complete study: To test whether fetal clonotypes persist, this study deep-sequenced TCR alpha and beta repertoires from monozygotic twins, from unrelated adults of various ages, and from cord blood. To rule out contamination, the twin experiments were replicated at different times with different library preparation protocols.

Measured from the cysteine to the phenylalanine, the CDR3 is 13 residues long. Kept here is only the CDR3 DNA, which spans 39 bases and is read in frame from base 1. The junction shows trimming of 3 bases on V and 8 bases on J, plus 11 bases between the germline ends. CDR1 MNHEY and CDR2 SMNVEV are derived from the germline V gene (reference sequence). General conclusions and limits of the study: Abundant cord blood beta clonotypes carried fewer insertions; young adult naive repertoires showed a weaker similar trend, while memory repertoires showed none. In monozygotic twins, recombination models systematically underestimated out-of-frame TCR alpha sharing, but the models matched the sharing seen between unrelated individuals. Because the same donors could not be followed over many years, the conclusions depended on cross-sectional statistical analysis. Compared with coincidental sharing between unrelated individuals, an excess of low generation-probability sequences was observed among out-of-frame TCR alpha sequences shared between twins. Invariant T cells such as MAIT and iNKT could partly confound zero-insertion analyses, though diverse VJ usage argued against this for most clonotypes. A weaker excess of twin sharing was found in beta out-of-frame sequences because the signal-to-noise ratio was lowered by fewer shared sequences.

Concerning this clonotype: Its antigen remains undetermined. Within one base of it there is no much larger clone, and no base qualities were kept.

All donors were healthy Caucasians. Libraries were made using 5' RACE. The sequencer listed for this sample is Illumina HiSeq 2000. Template switching added a universal primer binding site, and the final cDNA carried a unique molecular identifier that allowed TCR cDNA molecules to be counted accurately. First-strand cDNA for TCR alpha and beta chains was synthesized from specific primers in the conserved constant-segment region. To control for contamination, every cDNA library carried two barcodes: a SMART-Mk sample barcode plus Illumina barcodes. TruSeq adapter sequences along with Illumina sample barcodes were introduced in two successive PCR steps. Sequencing of the TCR alpha and beta cDNA libraries was done on the Illumina HiSeq platform using custom primers. The original pipeline was this. Unique molecular identifiers were extracted from raw reads with MiGEC, and CDR3 positions were determined with MiXCR. Recombination models were inferred per individual with the repgenHMM and IGoR tools using an EM algorithm. Shared clonotypes were analyzed with the tcR package in R, and sharing was normalized by the product of cloneset sizes. To study raw recombination without the effects of thymic and clonal selection, out-of-frame nonproductive sequences were analyzed. TCRdb reprocessed the public reads (quality trimming at Q25 with fastp, clone calling with MiXCR) and kept in-frame beta chains. Identical CDR3 proteins give one entry, which carries the most common genes and DNA. Clone size and V and J calls follow TCRdb, not the original study. The sample profile shows 1.5 million to 2 million distinct CDR3 sequences; less than 35% of them were found once. The biggest ten clones account for approximately 0.25% of the sample.

The sequenced sample consisted of cord blood. The sequence derives from a newborn girl in good health. In this chain, TRBV27 is recombined with TRBJ2-1; no D gene can be assigned with confidence. The DNA reads as follows: TGTGCCAGCAGTTTCACCCTATCCCATGAGCAGTTCTTC. Translated, it reads CASSFTLSHEQFF.